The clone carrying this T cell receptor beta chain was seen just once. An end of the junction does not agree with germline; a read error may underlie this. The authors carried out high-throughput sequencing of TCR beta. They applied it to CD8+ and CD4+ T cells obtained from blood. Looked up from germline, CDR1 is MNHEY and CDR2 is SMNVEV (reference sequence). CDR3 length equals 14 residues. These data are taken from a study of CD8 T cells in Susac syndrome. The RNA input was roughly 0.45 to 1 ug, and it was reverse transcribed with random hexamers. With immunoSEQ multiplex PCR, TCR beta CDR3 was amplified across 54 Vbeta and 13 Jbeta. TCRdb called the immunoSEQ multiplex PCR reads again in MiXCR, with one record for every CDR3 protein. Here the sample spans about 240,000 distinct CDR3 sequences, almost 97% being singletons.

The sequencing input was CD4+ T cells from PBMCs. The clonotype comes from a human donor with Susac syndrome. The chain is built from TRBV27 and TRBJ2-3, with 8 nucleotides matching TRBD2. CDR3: CASSLSAQGLVSHF. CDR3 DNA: TGTGCCAGCAGTTTGTCGGCGCAGGGACTAGTCTCCCATTTT.